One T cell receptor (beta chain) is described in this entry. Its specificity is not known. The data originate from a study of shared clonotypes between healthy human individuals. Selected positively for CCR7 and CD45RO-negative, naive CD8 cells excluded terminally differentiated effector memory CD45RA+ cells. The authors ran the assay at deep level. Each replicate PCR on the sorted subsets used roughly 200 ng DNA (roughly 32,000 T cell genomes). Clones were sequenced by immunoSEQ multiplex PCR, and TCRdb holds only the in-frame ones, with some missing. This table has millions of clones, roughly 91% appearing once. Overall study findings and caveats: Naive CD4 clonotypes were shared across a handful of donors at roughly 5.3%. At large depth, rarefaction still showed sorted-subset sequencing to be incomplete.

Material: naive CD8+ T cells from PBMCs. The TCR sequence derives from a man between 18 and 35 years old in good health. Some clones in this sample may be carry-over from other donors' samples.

CDR3 nucleotides: TGTGCCAGCAGCCCCCCTAGTCGGGGTGACATTCAGTACTTC. Protein: CASSPPSRGDIQYF. J is TRBJ2-4 and V is TRBV16; D perhaps matches TRBD2 (5 bases). There are 14 residues in the CDR3. CDR1 and CDR2 (germline): KGHSY, FQNENV. Trimming removed 4 bases at V and 8 bases at J, with 15 bases between.